The rows below give T cell receptor beta chains drawn from one sample of a study of regulatory T cells in long-lasting Graves disease. TCRdb reanalysed the multiplex PCR reads using MiXCR and keeps one entry per CDR3 protein. The table has 580,000 or so distinct CDR3 sequences, 15% to 20% seen once. This sample was shared with a second study, whose subject was T cells in Graves' hyperthyroidism and ophthalmopathy.

Specimen: peripheral blood mononuclear cells (PBMCs), collected at new diagnosis, from a patient treated with antithyroid drugs. The receptors come from a man aged 18 to 29 with Graves disease. Each CDR3 is given with its conserved first and last residue. Each record gives: V gene, D gene, clone size, J gene, CDR3 protein, CDR3 DNA. The D gene is left open where the match is weak. Rows give clone size only sometimes, using once, few, many, or a class for an expanded clone.

TRBV2	.	few	TRBJ1-5	CASRGGSGNQPQHF	TGTGCCAGCAGGGGGGGATCAGGCAATCAGCCCCAGCATTTT
TRBV19	.	.	TRBJ2-1	CASSIAGATYNEQFF	TGTGCCAGTAGTATAGCGGGAGCTACCTACAATGAGCAGTTCTTC
TRBV20-1	.	.	TRBJ1-2	CSAPTGQGPSGYTF	TGCAGTGCCCCGACCGGGCAGGGCCCCTCTGGCTACACCTTC
TRBV19	.	.	TRBJ1-5	CASSIERLNQPQHF	TGTGCCAGTAGTATAGAGCGACTTAATCAGCCCCAGCATTTT
TRBV7-2	TRBD1	many	TRBJ2-1	CASSLIPGQGAEGQFF	TGTGCCAGCAGCCTCATTCCGGGACAGGGCGCCGAAGGGCAGTTCTTC
TRBV5-1	TRBD2	many	TRBJ2-7	CASSLGLADFGEQYF	TGCGCCAGCAGCTTGGGACTAGCGGACTTTGGAGAGCAGTACTTC
TRBV14	.	.	TRBJ2-7	CASSQEARPPRMRTNEQYF	TGTGCCAGCAGCCAAGAGGCCAGGCCCCCGAGAATGCGGACAAACGAGCAGTACTTC
TRBV25-1	.	.	TRBJ2-1	CASGGLASSYNEQFF	TGTGCCAGCGGGGGCCTGGCCAGCTCCTACAATGAGCAGTTCTTC
TRBV6-5	TRBD2	many	TRBJ2-3	CASSYQASGFGDTQYF	TGTGCCAGCAGTTACCAGGCTAGCGGGTTCGGAGATACGCAGTATTTT
TRBV12-3/TRBV12-4	.	.	TRBJ2-1	CASSLGTDNEQFF	TGTGCCAGCAGTTTAGGTACAGACAATGAGCAGTTCTTC
TRBV5-1	.	few	TRBJ1-6	CASSLSSGPRSPLHF	TGCGCCAGCAGCTTAAGTTCGGGACCGAGATCACCCCTCCACTTT
TRBV11-2	TRBD2	many	TRBJ2-1	CASSLSSGNYNEQFF	TGTGCCAGCAGCTTATCGAGCGGGAACTACAATGAGCAGTTCTTC
TRBV11-2	.	many	TRBJ2-1	CASSLAQGYEQFF	TGTGCCAGCAGCTTAGCTCAGGGCTATGAGCAGTTCTTC
TRBV6-2/TRBV6-3	.	many	TRBJ2-3	CASSYSQRSTDTQYF	TGTGCCAGCAGTTACTCACAGCGGAGCACAGATACGCAGTATTTT
TRBV2	.	many	TRBJ1-1	CASSERWDKNTEAFF	TGTGCCAGCAGTGAGCGATGGGACAAGAACACTGAAGCTTTCTTT
TRBV7-3	.	many	TRBJ2-5	CASSLTGGRETQYF	TGTGCCAGCAGCCTAACGGGGGGCAGGGAGACCCAGTACTTC
TRBV7-9	.	few	TRBJ1-4	CATEQGANEKLFF	TGTGCCACAGAACAGGGTGCTAATGAAAAACTGTTTTTT
TRBV16	.	.	TRBJ1-4	CASSQTRFATNEKLFF	TGTGCCAGCAGCCAAACCCGCTTTGCAACTAATGAAAAACTGTTTTTT
TRBV4-1	TRBD1	many	TRBJ1-6	CASSRATGTENSPLHF	TGCGCCAGCAGCCGCGCGACAGGGACAGAAAATTCACCCCTCCACTTT
TRBV7-9	.	many	TRBJ2-5	CASSLRGAAGLETQYF	TGTGCCAGCAGCTTAAGGGGGGCGGCTGGGTTGGAGACCCAGTACTTC
TRBV11-3	.	many	TRBJ1-1	CASSSDKNTEAFF	TGTGCCAGCAGTTCCGACAAGAACACTGAAGCTTTCTTT
TRBV28	TRBD1	few	TRBJ2-7	CASSYRGRGEQYF	TGTGCCAGCAGTTACAGGGGGCGGGGCGAGCAGTACTTC
TRBV20-1	TRBD2	.	TRBJ2-3	CSARTSGEGADTQYF	TGCAGTGCTAGGACTAGCGGAGAGGGTGCAGATACGCAGTATTTT
TRBV25-1	.	few	TRBJ2-2	CASTETTGELFF	TGTGCCAGCACCGAGACCACCGGGGAGCTGTTTTTT
TRBV6-1	.	many	TRBJ2-1	CASGQGGNNEQFF	TGTGCCAGCGGTCAGGGAGGTAACAATGAGCAGTTCTTC
TRBV12-5	TRBD1	few	TRBJ2-3	CASGLPQGVRDTQYF	TGTGCTAGTGGTTTGCCTCAGGGGGTTAGAGATACGCAGTATTTT
TRBV7-2	TRBD2	few	TRBJ2-7	CASKPGGTSYEQYF	TGTGCCAGCAAGCCCGGGGGGACCTCCTACGAGCAGTACTTC
TRBV28	TRBD2	many	TRBJ2-5	CASSRFGLAGEETQYF	TGTGCCAGCAGTCGATTTGGACTAGCGGGTGAAGAGACCCAGTACTTC
TRBV2	.	.	TRBJ1-2	CASSPRDGGGYTF	TGTGCCAGCAGTCCTCGGGACGGGGGAGGCTACACCTTC
TRBV4-1	TRBD2	.	TRBJ2-1	CASTLLAVGGDEQFF	TGCGCCAGCACCCTACTAGCGGTGGGGGGCGATGAGCAGTTCTTC
TRBV6-2/TRBV6-3	.	.	TRBJ1-3	CASSYTGLRGTIYF	TGTGCCAGCAGTTACACAGGACTGAGGGGGACCATATATTTT
TRBV27	.	many	TRBJ1-3	CASSLTVTSGNTIYF	TGTGCCAGCAGTCTGACAGTGACCTCTGGAAACACCATATATTTT
TRBV3-1	.	many	TRBJ2-1	CASSWTPREQFF	TGTGCCAGCAGCTGGACCCCTCGGGAGCAGTTCTTC
TRBV27	.	.	TRBJ1-1	CTSSLSGARNTEAFF	TGTACCAGCAGTTTATCAGGGGCGAGGAACACTGAAGCTTTCTTT
TRBV9	.	.	TRBJ1-3	CASSVDTDSGNTIYF	TGTGCCAGCAGCGTAGATACAGACTCTGGAAACACCATATATTTT
TRBV12-3/TRBV12-4	.	many	TRBJ2-3	CASTRRSTSTDTQYF	TGTGCCAGCACCCGGCGGTCAACTAGCACAGATACGCAGTATTTT
TRBV7-9	.	many	TRBJ2-2	CASSSTGRTPIGELFF	TGTGCCAGCAGCTCTACAGGGAGGACTCCCATTGGGGAGCTGTTTTTT
TRBV29-1	.	.	TRBJ1-1	CSEAGFTEAFF	TGCAGCGAAGCAGGGTTCACTGAAGCTTTCTTT
TRBV6-1	.	many	TRBJ2-7	CASSPPGLQLESCYEQYF	TGTGCCAGCAGTCCCCCAGGTCTACAGCTGGAATCCTGCTACGAGCAGTACTTC
TRBV19	.	.	TRBJ1-5	CASMNFGNQPQHF	TGTGCCAGTATGAATTTCGGAAATCAGCCCCAGCATTTT
TRBV4-2	TRBD1	.	TRBJ2-5	CASSQEVGQGPQETQYF	TGTGCCAGCAGCCAAGAAGTAGGACAGGGGCCCCAAGAGACCCAGTACTTC
TRBV9	.	few	TRBJ1-4	CASSVGTTPQGERLFF	TGTGCCAGCAGCGTAGGGACAACTCCTCAAGGGGAACGACTGTTTTTT
TRBV18	TRBD1	many	TRBJ1-1	CASSQPGQPNTEAFF	TGTGCCAGCTCACAACCGGGACAGCCGAACACTGAAGCTTTCTTT
TRBV27	.	many	TRBJ1-1	CASSSAQGDTEAFF	TGTGCCAGCAGTTCAGCCCAGGGCGACACTGAAGCTTTCTTT
TRBV28	.	many	TRBJ2-7	CASSLGNEQYF	TGTGCCAGCAGTTTGGGTAACGAGCAGTACTTC
TRBV20-1	TRBD1	few	TRBJ2-5	CSAGPSDRGKTKYF	TGCAGTGCTGGACCTTCGGACAGGGGAAAGACCAAGTACTTC
TRBV12-3/TRBV12-4	TRBD2	many	TRBJ2-7	CASSSGLAGVHEQYF	TGTGCCAGCAGTTCGGGACTAGCGGGAGTCCACGAGCAGTACTTC
TRBV28	TRBD2	many	TRBJ2-5	CASSDRRLAGVGETQYF	TGTGCCAGCAGTGACAGGCGACTAGCGGGAGTTGGAGAGACCCAGTACTTC
TRBV11-2	TRBD1	.	TRBJ1-4	CASSFRQGASEKLFF	TGTGCCAGCAGCTTCAGACAGGGGGCTTCGGAAAAACTGTTTTTT
TRBV11-2	.	many	TRBJ2-7	CASSPGAVSYEQYF	TGTGCCAGCAGCCCCGGGGCAGTTTCTTACGAGCAGTACTTC
TRBV20-1	.	many	TRBJ2-7	CSARDRDPYEQYF	TGCAGTGCTAGAGACCGGGACCCCTACGAGCAGTACTTC
TRBV4-1	.	.	TRBJ2-1	CASSQGFEQFF	TGCGCCAGCAGCCAGGGGTTCGAGCAGTTCTTC
TRBV20-1	TRBD2	many	TRBJ2-3	CSGGLAGVPDTQYF	TGCAGCGGGGGACTAGCGGGAGTCCCAGATACGCAGTATTTT
TRBV6-4	TRBD2	many	TRBJ2-3	CASSDGTSGTDTQYF	TGTGCCAGCAGTGACGGGACTAGCGGCACAGATACGCAGTATTTT
TRBV5-8	TRBD1	few	TRBJ2-3	CASSLQGATQYF	TGTGCCAGCAGCTTGCAGGGGGCGACGCAGTATTTT
TRBV6-2/TRBV6-3	TRBD1	.	TRBJ2-1	CASSVQGVGNEQFF	TGTGCCAGCAGTGTGCAGGGGGTAGGAAATGAGCAGTTCTTC
TRBV28	TRBD2	few	TRBJ2-3	CASKAGGLEDTQYF	TGTGCCAGCAAGGCGGGAGGGTTAGAAGATACGCAGTATTTT